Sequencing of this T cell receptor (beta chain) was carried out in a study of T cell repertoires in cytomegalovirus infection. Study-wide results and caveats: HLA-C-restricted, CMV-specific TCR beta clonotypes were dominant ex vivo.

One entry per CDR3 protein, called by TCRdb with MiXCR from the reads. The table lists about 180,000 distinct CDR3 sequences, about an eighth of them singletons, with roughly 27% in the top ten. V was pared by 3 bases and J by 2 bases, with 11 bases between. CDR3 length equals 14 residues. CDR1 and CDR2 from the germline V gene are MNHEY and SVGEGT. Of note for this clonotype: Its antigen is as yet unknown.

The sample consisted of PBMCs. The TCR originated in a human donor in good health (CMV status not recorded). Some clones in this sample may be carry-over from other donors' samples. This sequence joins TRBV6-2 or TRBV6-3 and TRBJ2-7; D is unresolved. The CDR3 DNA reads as TGTGCCAGCAGTTATTCGGCGGTTACCTACGAGCAGTACTTC. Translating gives CASSYSAVTYEQYF.